The 26 T cell receptor beta chains given below trace back to one sample, sequenced in a study of blood T cells in healthy people across ages. A second PCR, run for about 7 to 11 cycles, used a sample-barcoded 5' primer plus a J-beta primer mix. TCRdb ran MiXCR on the 5' RACE reads and lists one entry per CDR3 protein. The sample has about 1.6 million distinct CDR3 sequences, roughly 32% seen once. The sample comprised blood. These TCRs come from a woman in her thirties in good health.

The V call is TRBV20-1, the J call TRBJ2-5; 8 bases agree with TRBD1. The end of the DNA fits TRBJ2-7 better, so the J call may be wrong. The CDR3 totals 12 residues. Germline lookup yields CDR1 DFQATT and CDR2 SNEGSKA (reference sequence). The CDR3 region has the DNA TGCAGTGCTGGACAGGGTTGCTACGAGCAGTACTTC. Its protein product is CSAGQGCYEQYF.

This clonotype has only a few counts. The rearrangement links TRBV7-9 to TRBJ1-2, with D maybe TRBD1 (6 bases). This CDR3 has 17 amino acids. Trimming cost V 3 bases and J 2 bases, with 19 bases left between them. Per germline, CDR1 SEHNR and CDR2 FQNEAQ (reference sequence). The CDR3 region has the DNA TGTGCCAGCAGCTTTCCCGGGTCAGGGGACGTAAACTATGGCTACACCTTC. It yields the protein CASSFPGSGDVNYGYTF.

On this clonotype itself: A junction boundary mismatches the germline segment, possibly from a read error. The rearrangement uses TRBV3-1 and TRBJ2-1; weak D call: TRBD2 (6 bases). Germline CDR1 and CDR2: LGHDT and YNNKEL (reference sequence). The CDR3 sequence is 16 residues long. The CDR3 reads CACSQEGAGSFNEQFF. CDR3 sequence (DNA): TGTGCCTGCAGCCAAGAAGGGGCGGGAAGTTTCAATGAGCAGTTCTTC.

This chain joins TRBV6-4 and TRBJ1-5; D not resolved. This CDR3 contains 13 residues. Germline lookup yields CDR1 MRHNA and CDR2 SNTAGT. Trimming left V 2 bases short and J 3 bases short, with 5 bases between. DNA of the CDR3: TGTGCCAGCAGTGACGTGCCCAATCAGCCCCAGCATTTT. Its protein product is CASSDVPNQPQHF.

The table lists this clonotype with a few counts. One end of the junction fails to match germline, which may point to a read error. The chain is built from TRBV12-3 or TRBV12-4 and TRBJ1-1; tentatively, D is TRBD1 (6 bases). The length of the CDR3 is 14 residues. CDR3 coding DNA: TGTGCCAGCAGTTTAAGCGAGGGGGACACTGAAACTTTCTTT. It codes for CASSLSEGDTETFF.

The V gene is TRBV29-1, the J gene TRBJ2-3, with unresolved D. Germline V CDR1 and CDR2: SQVTM, ANQGSEA. V lost 1 base and J 6 bases, leaving 8 bases between the germline ends. There are 12 residues in the CDR3. CDR3 region: CSVEGWQDTQYF. Written as DNA, the CDR3 is TGCAGCGTTGAAGGGTGGCAGGATACGCAGTATTTT.

The V gene is TRBV28, the J gene TRBJ2-1; 7 nucleotides match TRBD1. J lost 9 bases, V lost 7 bases, and 18 bases had no gene match. From germline, CDR1 is MDHEN and CDR2 SYDVKM. The CDR3 is 16 residues long. This CDR3 reads CASIAAGLSPGGEQFF. The CDR3 coding sequence is TGTGCCAGCATCGCCGCCGGACTTTCACCAGGGGGTGAGCAGTTCTTC. Full variable domain (rest looked up from reference TRBV28 and TRBJ2-1): DVKVTQSSRYLVKRTGEKVFLECVQDMDHENMFWYRQDPGLGLRLIYFSYDVKMKEKGDIPEGYSVSREKKERFSLILESASTNQTSMYLCASIAAGLSPGGEQFFGPGTRLTVL.

V gene TRBV27 combines with J gene TRBJ1-1; D is possibly TRBD1 (6 bases). In germline, CDR1 is MNHEY, CDR2 SMNVEV (reference sequence). The CDR3 runs 14 residues. V was shortened by 6 bases and J by 1 base, with 12 bases between the two germline ends. Written as DNA, the CDR3 is TGTGCCAGCAGCTGGGGGACATCGAACACTGAAGCTTTCTTT. Its translation is CASSWGTSNTEAFF.

The genes are TRBV7-2 and TRBJ2-4; perhaps TRBD1 as D (6 bases). The last part of the DNA fits TRBJ2-7 better; the J call may be wrong. The germline V gene encodes CDR1 SGHTA and CDR2 FQGNSA. The CDR3 sequence is 13 residues long. CDR3 in amino acids: CASSSQGFYEQYF. For the CDR3, the DNA is TGTGCCAGCAGCTCGCAGGGGTTCTACGAGCAGTACTTC.

This chain links TRBV6-2 or TRBV6-3 with TRBJ2-7, with D possibly matching TRBD2 (6 bases). Looked up from germline, CDR1 is MNHEY and CDR2 is SVGEGT. The CDR3 has 17 amino acids. Trimming took off 11 bases at V and 1 base at J, with 27 bases between the two ends. The chain's CDR3 is CAFTSLLAGLYSYEQYF. In DNA form, the CDR3 reads TGTGCCTTCACCTCCCTTCTTGCGGGACTTTATTCCTACGAGCAGTACTTC.

This rearrangement joins TRBV6-6 to TRBJ1-1; TRBD1 might be the D (6 bases). Germline-derived CDR1 and CDR2 are MNHNY and SVGAGI (reference sequence). The CDR3 has 15 residues. V was trimmed by 6 bases and J by 5 bases, leaving 19 bases between them. The CDR3 coding sequence is TGTGCCAGCAGACGTCGTACAGGGTCTCATACTGAAGCTTTCTTT. Amino acid sequence: CASRRRTGSHTEAFF.

The chain is built from TRBV5-1 and TRBJ2-7, with TRBD1 as a possible D gene (6 bases). The CDR3 runs to 14 residues. CDR1 and CDR2 from the germline V gene are SGHRS and YFSETQ. V was cut by 4 bases and J by 4 bases, with 15 bases left in between. The CDR3 sequence: CASSVVTGHYEQYF. In DNA form, the CDR3 reads TGCGCCAGCAGCGTGGTGACAGGACATTACGAGCAGTACTTC.

This chain uses TRBV29-1 with TRBJ2-1, with no clear D. This CDR3 spans 13 amino acids. From germline, CDR1 is SQVTM and CDR2 ANQGSEA. The V gene lost 4 bases and the J gene lost 5 bases, with 12 bases spanning the gap. The DNA of the CDR3 is TGCAGCGTTGGAGGCCAGGATAACAATGAGCAGTTCTTC. The encoded protein is CSVGGQDNNEQFF.

Worth noting for this clonotype: The junction departs from the called germline gene at one end, perhaps through a read error. The chain is built from TRBV20-1 and TRBJ2-1; 9 bases map to TRBD2. The germline CDR1 and CDR2 sequences are DFQATT and SNEGSKA (reference sequence). The CDR3 length is 16 residues. CDR3 DNA sequence: TGCAGCGCTACTCCGGGACTAGCTCCCTCCTACAATGAGCAGTTCTTC. This gives the protein CSATPGLAPSYNEQFF.

This clonotype was seen a few times. V and J are TRBV7-2 and TRBJ2-1, with 14 bases matching TRBD2. Unmatched junction bases numbered 13, after V lost 3 bases and J lost 15 bases. The germline gives CDR1 SGHTA, CDR2 FQGNSA. The CDR3 length is 16 residues. CDR3 sequence: CASSLGLAGAPSGWFF. The CDR3 region has the DNA TGTGCCAGCAGCTTGGGACTAGCGGGAGCCCCTAGTGGGTGGTTCTTC.

Only a few counts were recorded for this clonotype. The rearrangement joins TRBV4-1 to TRBJ1-1; D remains ambiguous. The CDR3 has 17 amino acids. Germline V CDR1 and CDR2: MGHRA, YSYEKL. Deletions cut 4 bases from V and 4 bases from J, with 22 bases between. The CDR3 here is CASSPKAYPGSGTEAFF. CDR3 bases: TGCGCCAGCAGCCCGAAGGCGTACCCTGGGTCGGGCACTGAAGCTTTCTTT.

As concerns this clonotype: At one end, the junction sequence differs from germline, possibly due to a read error. The chain uses TRBV7-9 and TRBJ2-5; D is tentatively TRBD1 or TRBD2 (5 bases each). CDR1 and CDR2 (germline): SEHNR, FQNEAQ (reference sequence). The CDR3 is made up of 14 amino acids. Written as DNA, the CDR3 is TGTACCAGCAGCTTATGGGGGAGCCAAGAGACCCAGTACTTC. Translated: CTSSLWGSQETQYF.

This clonotype was observed a handful of times. This chain links TRBV20-1 with TRBJ2-3; D gene unclear. The CDR3 runs to 11 residues. V was cut by 6 bases and J by 7 bases, with 11 bases left in between. CDR1 is DFQATT, CDR2 SNEGSKA, per germline (reference sequence). Here the CDR3 DNA reads TGCAGTGCCACAGCGCAAAATACGCAGTATTTT. Protein: CSATAQNTQYF.

Only a few counts were recorded for this clonotype. This sequence joins TRBV10-3 and TRBJ1-1, with 8 nucleotides matching TRBD1. J lost 5 bases, V lost 7 bases, and 6 bases had no gene match. This CDR3 spans 13 amino acids. The V gene's germline CDR1 is ENHRY and CDR2 SYGVKD. The DNA of the CDR3 is TGTGCCATCACAGGTCAGGGGGCGACTGAAGCTTTCTTT. This encodes CAITGQGATEAFF.

Notes on this clonotype: A much larger clone lies a single base off, so this may be a read error. The chain has TRBV20-1 and TRBJ2-7; D uncertain. CDR1 is DFQATT and CDR2 is SNEGSKA in the germline V gene (reference sequence). There are 12 residues in the CDR3. The CDR3 DNA sequence: TGCGGTGCTAGAGGACCAAAGTACGAGCAGTACTTC. Encoded protein: CGARGPKYEQYF.

In its sample, this clonotype was seen a few times. V usage is TRBV5-1 and J usage is TRBJ2-3; TRBD1 agrees at 11 bases. This CDR3 is 15 amino acids long. The germline V gene encodes CDR1 SGHRS and CDR2 YFSETQ. The V segment lost 4 bases and the J segment 4 bases; nucleotides outside the gene matches: 5. The CDR3 protein is CASSGTGGRADTQYF. CDR3 nucleotides: TGCGCCAGCAGCGGGACAGGGGGTAGGGCAGATACGCAGTATTTT.

This chain joins TRBV6-2 or TRBV6-3 and TRBJ2-7, with a tentative D call TRBD1 (6 bases). The germline gives CDR1 MNHEY, CDR2 SVGEGT. This CDR3 has 13 amino acids. V was pared by 2 bases and J by 6 bases, with 11 bases between. CDR3 sequence reads: CASSYLFRGEQYF. CDR3 sequence (DNA): TGTGCCAGCAGTTACCTCTTCAGGGGCGAGCAGTACTTC.

The CDR3 DNA reads TGCAGCGCCGAACCGTGGGGGGCTCAGACTTCCAGGTACAATGAGCAGTTCTTC. It encodes CSAEPWGAQTSRYNEQFF. The chain combines TRBV29-1 with TRBJ2-1; D is possibly TRBD1 or TRBD2 (6 bases each). The CDR3 loop spans 18 amino acids. Looked up from germline, CDR1 is SQVTM and CDR2 is ANQGSEA. V dropped 7 bases and J dropped 4 bases, with 29 bases sitting between them.

The chain has TRBV7-3 and TRBJ2-3; the match to TRBD1 covers 9 bases. Germline values: CDR1 SGHTA, CDR2 FQGTGA. V lost 5 bases, J lost 6 bases, and 6 bases stayed unmatched. The CDR3 is 14 amino acids. Here the CDR3 reads CASSEQGAGDTQYF. CDR3 bases: TGTGCCAGCAGCGAACAGGGGGCAGGTGATACGCAGTATTTT. Drawing the rest from reference TRBV7-3 and TRBJ2-3, the complete variable domain is GAGVSQTPSNKVTEKGKYVELRCDPISGHTALYWYRQSLGQGPEFLIYFQGTGAADDSGLPNDRFFAVRPEGSVSTLKIQRTERGDSAVYLCASSEQGAGDTQYFGPGTRLTVL.

This clonotype has more than one count but fewer than ten. The chain joins TRBV5-5 to TRBJ1-1; D gene unclear. This CDR3 contains 15 residues. Germline V gene lookup returns CDR1 SGHKS and CDR2 YYEKEE (reference sequence). V was cut by 6 bases and J by 2 bases, with 17 bases left in between. In DNA form, the CDR3 reads TGTGCCAGCACCCAGTCAGGACCGGGAAACACTGAAGCTTTCTTT. It encodes CASTQSGPGNTEAFF.

The CDR3 DNA reads TGTGCCAGCAGCGACAGCGGGACCCCCTACGAGCAGTACTTC. The encoded protein is CASSDSGTPYEQYF. The chain combines TRBV7-7 with TRBJ2-7, with 7 bases lining up with TRBD2. The CDR3 consists of 14 residues. J gave up 2 bases and V 5 bases, and 6 bases lay outside the gene matches. Germline values: CDR1 SSHAT, CDR2 FNYEAQ (reference sequence).